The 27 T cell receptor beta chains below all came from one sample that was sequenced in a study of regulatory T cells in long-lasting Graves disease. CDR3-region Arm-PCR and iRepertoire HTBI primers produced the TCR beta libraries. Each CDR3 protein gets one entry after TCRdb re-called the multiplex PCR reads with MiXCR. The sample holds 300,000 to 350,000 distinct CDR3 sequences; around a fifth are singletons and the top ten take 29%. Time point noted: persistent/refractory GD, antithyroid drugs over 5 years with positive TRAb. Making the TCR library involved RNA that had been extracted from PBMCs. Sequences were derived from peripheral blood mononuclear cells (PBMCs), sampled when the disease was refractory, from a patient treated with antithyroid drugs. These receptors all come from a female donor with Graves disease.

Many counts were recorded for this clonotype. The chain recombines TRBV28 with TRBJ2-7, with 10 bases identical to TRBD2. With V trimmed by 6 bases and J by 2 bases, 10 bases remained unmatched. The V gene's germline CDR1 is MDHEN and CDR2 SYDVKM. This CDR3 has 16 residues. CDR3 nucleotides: TGTGCCAGCAGAATACGCAGCGGGAGGGGGGCCTACGAGCAGTACTTC. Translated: CASRIRSGRGAYEQYF.

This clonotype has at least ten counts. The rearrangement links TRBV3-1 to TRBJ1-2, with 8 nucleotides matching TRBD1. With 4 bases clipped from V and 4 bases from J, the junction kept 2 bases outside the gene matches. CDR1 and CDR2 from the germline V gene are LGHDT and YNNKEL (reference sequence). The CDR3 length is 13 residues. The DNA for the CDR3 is TGTGCCAGCAGCCCCGGACAGGGCTATGGCTACACCTTC. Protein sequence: CASSPGQGYGYTF.

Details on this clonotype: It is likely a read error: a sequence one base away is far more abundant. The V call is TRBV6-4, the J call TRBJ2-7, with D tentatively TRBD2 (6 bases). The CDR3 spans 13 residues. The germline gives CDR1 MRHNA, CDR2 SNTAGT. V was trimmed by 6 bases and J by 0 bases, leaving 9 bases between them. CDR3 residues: CASRDGGSYEQYF. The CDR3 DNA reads TGTGCCAGCAGGGACGGGGGCTCCTACGAGCAGTACTTC.

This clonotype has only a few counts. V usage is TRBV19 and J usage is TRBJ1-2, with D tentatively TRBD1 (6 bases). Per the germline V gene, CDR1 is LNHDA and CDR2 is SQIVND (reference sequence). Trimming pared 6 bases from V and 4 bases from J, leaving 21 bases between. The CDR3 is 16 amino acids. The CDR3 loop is CASSRPGVRTGYGYTF. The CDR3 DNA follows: TGTGCCAGTAGCAGACCAGGGGTTCGCACAGGCTATGGCTACACCTTC.

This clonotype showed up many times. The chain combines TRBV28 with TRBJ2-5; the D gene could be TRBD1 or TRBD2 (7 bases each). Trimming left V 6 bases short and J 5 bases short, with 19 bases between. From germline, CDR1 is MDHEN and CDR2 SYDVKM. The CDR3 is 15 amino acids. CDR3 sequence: CASSQGGGSGETQYF. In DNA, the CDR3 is TGTGCCAGCAGCCAGGGGGGCGGGAGCGGGGAGACCCAGTACTTC.

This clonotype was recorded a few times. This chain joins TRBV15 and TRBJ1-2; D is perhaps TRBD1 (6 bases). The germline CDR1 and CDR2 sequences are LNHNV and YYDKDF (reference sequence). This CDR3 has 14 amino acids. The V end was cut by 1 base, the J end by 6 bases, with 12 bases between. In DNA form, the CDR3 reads TGTGCCACCAGCAGAGGGGACAACGGCCATGGCTACACCTTC. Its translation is CATSRGDNGHGYTF.

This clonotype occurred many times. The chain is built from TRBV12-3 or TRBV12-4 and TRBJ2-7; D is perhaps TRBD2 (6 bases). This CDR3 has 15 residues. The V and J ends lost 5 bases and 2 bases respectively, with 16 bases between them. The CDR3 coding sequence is TGTGCCAGCAGTGCCTCAGCGGAGGGACCCTACGAGCAGTACTTC. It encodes CASSASAEGPYEQYF.

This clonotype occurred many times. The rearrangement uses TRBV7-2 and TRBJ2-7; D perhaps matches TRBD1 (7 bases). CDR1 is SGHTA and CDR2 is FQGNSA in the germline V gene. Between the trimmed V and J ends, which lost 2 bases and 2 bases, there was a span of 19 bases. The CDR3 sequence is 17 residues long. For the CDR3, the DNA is TGTGCCAGCAGCTTAATCCGTTCGACAGGGAGGCCCTACGAGCAGTACTTC. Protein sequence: CASSLIRSTGRPYEQYF.

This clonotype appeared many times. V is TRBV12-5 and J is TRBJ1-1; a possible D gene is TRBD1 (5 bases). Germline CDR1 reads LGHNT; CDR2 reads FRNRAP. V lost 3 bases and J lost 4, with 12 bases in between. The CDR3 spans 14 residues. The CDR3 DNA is TGTGCTAGTGGTTTAGGCCAGGGTGGCACTGAAGCTTTCTTT. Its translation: CASGLGQGGTEAFF.

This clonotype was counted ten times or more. The CDR3: CASSLELAGAYEQYF. The CDR3 region has the DNA TGTGCCAGCAGCTTAGAACTAGCGGGGGCCTACGAGCAGTACTTC. The gene calls are TRBV7-9 and TRBJ2-7, with TRBD2 matching over 11 bases. The CDR3 runs 15 residues. Germline CDR1 SEHNR, CDR2 FQNEAQ (reference sequence). The V segment lost 1 base and the J segment 2 bases; nucleotides outside the gene matches: 1.

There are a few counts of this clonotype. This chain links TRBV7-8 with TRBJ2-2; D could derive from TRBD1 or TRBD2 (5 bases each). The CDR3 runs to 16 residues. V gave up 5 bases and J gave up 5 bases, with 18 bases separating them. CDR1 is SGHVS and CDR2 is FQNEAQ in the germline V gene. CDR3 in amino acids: CASSRGLRQRTGELFF. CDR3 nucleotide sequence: TGTGCCAGCAGCAGGGGTTTGAGACAGCGGACCGGGGAGCTGTTTTTT. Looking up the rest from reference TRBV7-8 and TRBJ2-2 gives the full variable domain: GAGVSQSPRYKVAKRGQDVALRCDPISGHVSLFWYQQALGQGPEFLTYFQNEAQLDKSGLPSDRFFAERPEGSVSTLKIQRTQQEDSAVYLCASSRGLRQRTGELFFGEGSRLTVL.

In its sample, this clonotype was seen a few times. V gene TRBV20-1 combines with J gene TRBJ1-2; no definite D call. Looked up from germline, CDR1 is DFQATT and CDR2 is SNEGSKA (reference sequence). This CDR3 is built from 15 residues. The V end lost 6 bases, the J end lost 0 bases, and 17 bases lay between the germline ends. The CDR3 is CSADMSADTNYGYTF. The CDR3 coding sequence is TGCAGTGCCGACATGTCGGCGGATACTAACTATGGCTACACCTTC.

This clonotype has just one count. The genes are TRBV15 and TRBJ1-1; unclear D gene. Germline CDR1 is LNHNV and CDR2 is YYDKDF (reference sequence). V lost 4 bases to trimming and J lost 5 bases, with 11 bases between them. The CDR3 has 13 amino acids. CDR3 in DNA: TGTGCCACCAGCATGTTCGGACTTACTGAAGCTTTCTTT. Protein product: CATSMFGLTEAFF.

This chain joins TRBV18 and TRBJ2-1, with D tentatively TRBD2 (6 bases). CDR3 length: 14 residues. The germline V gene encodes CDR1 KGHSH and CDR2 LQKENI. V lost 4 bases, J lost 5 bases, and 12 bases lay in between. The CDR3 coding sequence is TGTGCCAGCTCACGAAGGGGCGGGGACAATGAGCAGTTCTTC. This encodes CASSRRGGDNEQFF.

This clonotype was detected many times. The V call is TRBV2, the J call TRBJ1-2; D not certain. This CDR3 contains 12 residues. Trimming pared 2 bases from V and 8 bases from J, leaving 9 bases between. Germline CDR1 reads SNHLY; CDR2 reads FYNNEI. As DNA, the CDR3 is TGTGCCAGCAGTGAAATGTCGGAAGGCTACACCTTC. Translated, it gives CASSEMSEGYTF.

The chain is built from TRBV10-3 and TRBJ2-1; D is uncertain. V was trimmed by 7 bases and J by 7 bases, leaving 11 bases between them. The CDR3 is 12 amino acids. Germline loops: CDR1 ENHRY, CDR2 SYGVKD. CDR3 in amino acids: CAIMTLNNEQFF. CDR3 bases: TGTGCCATCATGACTTTGAATAATGAGCAGTTCTTC.

The CDR3 here is CSARDPGRRLQHF. Written as DNA, the CDR3 is TGCAGTGCTAGAGACCCGGGACGGCGGCTCCAGCATTTT. This chain links TRBV20-1 with TRBJ1-5, with D perhaps matching TRBD1 (5 bases). Germline lookup yields CDR1 DFQATT and CDR2 SNEGSKA (reference sequence). CDR3 length: 13 amino acids. V lost 0 bases to trimming and J lost 12 bases, with 15 bases between them.

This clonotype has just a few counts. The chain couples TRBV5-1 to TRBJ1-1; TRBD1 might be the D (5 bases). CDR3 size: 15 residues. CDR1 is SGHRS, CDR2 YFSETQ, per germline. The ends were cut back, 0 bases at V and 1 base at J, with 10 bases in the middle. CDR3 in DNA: TGCGCCAGCAGCTTGGCAATAACAGGGAACACTGAAGCTTTCTTT. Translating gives CASSLAITGNTEAFF.

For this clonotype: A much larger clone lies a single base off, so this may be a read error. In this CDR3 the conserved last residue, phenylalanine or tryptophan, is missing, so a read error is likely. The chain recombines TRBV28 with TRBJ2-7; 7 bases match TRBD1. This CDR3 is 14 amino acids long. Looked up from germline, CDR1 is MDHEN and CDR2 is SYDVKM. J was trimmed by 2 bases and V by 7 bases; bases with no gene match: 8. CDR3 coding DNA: TGTGCCAGCACTCAAACAGGGGTAACCTACGAGCAGTACCTC. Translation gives CASTQTGVTYEQYL.

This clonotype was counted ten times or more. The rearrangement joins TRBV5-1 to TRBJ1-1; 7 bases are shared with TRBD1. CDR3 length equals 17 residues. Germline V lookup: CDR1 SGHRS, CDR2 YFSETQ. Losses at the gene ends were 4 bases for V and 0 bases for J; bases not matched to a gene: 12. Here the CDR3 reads CASSLQQGRGLNTEAFF. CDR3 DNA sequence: TGCGCCAGCAGCCTACAACAGGGGCGGGGATTGAACACTGAAGCTTTCTTT.

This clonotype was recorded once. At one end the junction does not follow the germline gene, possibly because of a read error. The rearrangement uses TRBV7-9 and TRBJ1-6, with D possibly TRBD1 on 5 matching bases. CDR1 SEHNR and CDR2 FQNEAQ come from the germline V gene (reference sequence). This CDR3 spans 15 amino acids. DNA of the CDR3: TGCGCCAGCAGCCAAGGGACGGCTTCGGGTTCACCCCTCCACTTT. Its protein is CASSQGTASGSPLHF.

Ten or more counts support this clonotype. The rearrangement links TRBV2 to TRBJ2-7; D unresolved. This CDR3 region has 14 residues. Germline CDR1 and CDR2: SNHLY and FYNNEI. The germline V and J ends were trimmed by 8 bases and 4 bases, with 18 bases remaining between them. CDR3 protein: CASDLTDIEYEQYF. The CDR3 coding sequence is TGTGCCAGCGACCTAACCGACATAGAGTACGAGCAGTACTTC.

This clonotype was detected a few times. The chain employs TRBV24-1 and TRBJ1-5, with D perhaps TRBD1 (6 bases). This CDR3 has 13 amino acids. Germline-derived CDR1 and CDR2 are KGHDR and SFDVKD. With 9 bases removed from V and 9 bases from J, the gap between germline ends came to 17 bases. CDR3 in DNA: TGTGCCACCCTGGGGGGGCAGGTAAGGCCCCAGCATTTT. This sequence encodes CATLGGQVRPQHF.

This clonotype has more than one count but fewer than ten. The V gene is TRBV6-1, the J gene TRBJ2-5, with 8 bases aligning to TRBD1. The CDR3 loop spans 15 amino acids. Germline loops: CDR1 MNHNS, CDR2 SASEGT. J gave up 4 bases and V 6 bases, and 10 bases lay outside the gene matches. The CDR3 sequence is CASRGDRGWGETQYF. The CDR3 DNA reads TGTGCCAGCAGGGGTGACAGGGGTTGGGGAGAGACCCAGTACTTC.

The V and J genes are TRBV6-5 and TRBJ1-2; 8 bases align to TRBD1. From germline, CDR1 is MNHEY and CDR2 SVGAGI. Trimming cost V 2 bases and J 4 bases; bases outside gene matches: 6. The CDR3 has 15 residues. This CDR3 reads CASSYTDRDGYGYTF. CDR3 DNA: TGTGCCAGCAGTTACACGGACAGGGATGGCTATGGCTACACCTTC.

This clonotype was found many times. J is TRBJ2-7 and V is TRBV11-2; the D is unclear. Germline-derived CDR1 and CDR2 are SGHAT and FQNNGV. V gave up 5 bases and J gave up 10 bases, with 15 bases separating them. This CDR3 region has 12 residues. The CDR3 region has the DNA TGTGCCAGCAGCGCCTACAAGAAGATCCAGTACTTC. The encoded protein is CASSAYKKIQYF. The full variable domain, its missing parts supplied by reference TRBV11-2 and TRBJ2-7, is EAGVAQSPRYKIIEKRQSVAFWCNPISGHATLYWYQQILGQGPKLLIQFQNNGVVDDSQLPKDRFSAERLKGVDSTLKIQPAKLEDSAVYLCASSAYKKIQYFGPGTRLTVT.

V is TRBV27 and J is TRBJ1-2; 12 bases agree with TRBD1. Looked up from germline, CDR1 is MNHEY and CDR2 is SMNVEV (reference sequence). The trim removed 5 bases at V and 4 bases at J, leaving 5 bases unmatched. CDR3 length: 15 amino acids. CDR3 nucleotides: TGTGCCAGCAGTACCCGGGACAGGGGGCTCTATGGCTACACCTTC. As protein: CASSTRDRGLYGYTF.